The clone carrying this TCR beta chain was seen a single time. Sequencing was performed with immunoSEQ multiplex PCR; in TCRdb, only in-frame clones are kept and a portion is missing. The table lists 250,000 or so clones, around 86% of them singletons. The CDR3 consists of 14 residues. CDR1 and CDR2 (germline): SGHDN, FVKESK. J was trimmed by 7 bases and V by 4 bases; bases with no gene match: 4. The source of the sample is a study of blood T cell repertoires in COVID-19. The genes are TRBV14 and TRBJ1-6; the match to TRBD1 covers 7 bases. The sequence was collected from a man aged 40-49 years who had recovered from COVID-19. Sequencing was carried out using PBMCs or T cells enriched from blood (not recorded which). CDR3 amino acids: CASSPGQRNSPLHF. The CDR3 DNA follows: TGTGCCAGCAGCCCGGGACAGAGGAATTCACCCCTCCACTTT.